Listed here are 9 T cell receptor beta chains from one sample, sequenced in a study of CD4 T cells in relation to SARS-CoV-2 and coronaviruses. No cognate antigen is known for these TCRs. The table came from immunoSEQ multiplex PCR; TCRdb's copy has only in-frame clones and leaves some out. The sample consists of roughly 18,000 clones, roughly 80% of them appearing once. CD4+ T cells from unexposed donors were obtained before the COVID-19 pandemic (2011-2018). The cells were cultured for 9 to 11 days before CD4+ T cells were isolated. Material for sequencing was CD4+ T cells from PBMCs, cultured in vitro. The receptors shown here come from a human donor in good health.

The chain uses TRBV25-1 and TRBJ2-1; TRBD2 aligns across 9 bases. Trimming at V came to 7 bases and at J to 7 bases, leaving 20 bases not matched to a gene. Germline V gene sequence: CDR1 MGHDK, CDR2 SYGVNS. The CDR3 is made up of 18 amino acids. CDR3 DNA: TGTGCCAGCATGGGGTCGGCGGGAGGGCCGAGATTAGTAAATGAGCAGTTCTTC. Residues: CASMGSAGGPRLVNEQFF.

The chain combines TRBV11-2 with TRBJ1-5; no clear D gene. V was shortened by 2 bases and J by 5 bases, with 7 bases between the two germline ends. This CDR3 has 13 residues. Germline V gene data show CDR1 as SGHAT and CDR2 as FQNNGV. CDR3 in amino acids: CASSLTTYQPQHF. DNA for the CDR3: TGTGCCAGCAGCTTAACAACGTATCAGCCCCAGCATTTT.

This chain links TRBV19 with TRBJ2-1; D gene uncertain. Deletions cut 6 bases from V and 7 bases from J, with 7 bases between. CDR1 is LNHDA and CDR2 is SQIVND in the germline V gene (reference sequence). CDR3 length equals 11 residues. The CDR3 here is CASRTRNEQFF. The CDR3 DNA reads as TGTGCCAGTAGAACCCGGAATGAGCAGTTCTTC. The variable domain in full, completed from reference TRBV19 and TRBJ2-1, reads DGGITQSPKYLFRKEGQNVTLSCEQNLNHDAMYWYRQDPGQGLRLIYYSQIVNDFQKGDIAEGYSVSREKKESFPLTVTSAQKNPTAFYLCASRTRNEQFFGPGTRLTVL.

The rearrangement uses TRBV6-6 and TRBJ2-3; maybe TRBD2 (5 bases). The V end was cut by 6 bases, the J end by 2 bases, with 9 bases between. Germline CDR1 is MNHNY and CDR2 is SVGAGI (reference sequence). The CDR3 covers 13 residues. The CDR3 DNA sequence: TGTGCCAGCAGACTAGACCCCACAGATACGCAGTATTTT. Protein: CASRLDPTDTQYF.

The chain recombines TRBV10-3 with TRBJ1-2; D possibly corresponds to TRBD1 (6 bases). Germline loops: CDR1 ENHRY, CDR2 SYGVKD. Trimming removed 7 bases from V and 0 bases from J, with 12 bases in between. The CDR3 is 14 residues long. As DNA, the CDR3 is TGTGCCATCACCTTAGACAGGACTAACTATGGCTACACCTTC. Residues: CAITLDRTNYGYTF.

This chain links TRBV30 with TRBJ2-3; 8 bases agree with TRBD2. V was pared by 0 bases and J by 2 bases, with 13 bases of the junction left unmatched. Germline CDR1 and CDR2: GTSNPN and SVGIG (reference sequence). The CDR3 totals 18 residues. This chain's CDR3 is CAWSVLRGLERNTDTQYF. CDR3 nucleotides: TGTGCCTGGAGTGTACTAAGGGGACTAGAGCGGAACACAGATACGCAGTATTTT.

CDR3 loop: CASSQDGLAGGNEQFF. The CDR3 coding sequence is TGTGCCAGCAGCCAGGACGGACTAGCGGGAGGTAATGAGCAGTTCTTC. The chain links TRBV7-3 to TRBJ2-1; 14 positions agree with TRBD2. CDR1 is SGHTA and CDR2 is FQGTGA in the germline V gene. V lost 5 bases, J lost 7 bases, and 7 bases stayed unmatched. There are 16 residues in the CDR3.

The chain carries TRBV20-1 and TRBJ2-7; the match to TRBD1 covers 8 bases. The germline V gene encodes CDR1 DFQATT and CDR2 SNEGSKA (reference sequence). The CDR3 consists of 15 residues. Losses at the gene ends were 3 bases for V and 0 bases for J; bases not matched to a gene: 7. CDR3 nucleotide sequence: TGCAGTGCTAGTTGGGGACAGGTGAGCTCCTACGAGCAGTACTTC. Translating it yields CSASWGQVSSYEQYF.

V usage is TRBV24-1 and J usage is TRBJ2-3, with 10 bases aligning to TRBD1. Germline CDR1 and CDR2: KGHDR and SFDVKD. The CDR3 consists of 14 residues. Trimming took 9 bases from V and 4 from J; bases not matched to a gene: 6. The CDR3: CATSGTGVADTQYF. CDR3 coding DNA: TGTGCCACCTCCGGGACAGGGGTAGCAGATACGCAGTATTTT.